This TCR beta chain is drawn from a study of human T cells and chemical hapten exposure. Study as a whole: Upper inner arm skin measuring around 2 cm by around 2 cm received 2% DPC for sensitization. Study outcomes and limitations: Significantly more large CDR3 similarity clusters were formed by expanded TCRs than by controls.

This clonotype was detected a few times. Its antigen is as yet unknown. TCRdb re-analysed the RACE reads in MiXCR, keeping a single row per CDR3 protein. This sample yields some 49,000 distinct CDR3 sequences, of which around 9% are seen a single time; 4% to 5.5% belongs to the top ten. The V gene end was trimmed by 6 bases and the J gene end by 3 bases; junction bases not matched to a gene: 1. This CDR3 has 12 amino acids. Germline-derived CDR1 and CDR2 are MNHNY and SVGAGI (reference sequence). The time point was: patch test 1, 2 weeks after DPC sensitization. Treatment: therapeutic diphenylcyclopropenone sensitization with weekly scalp DPC. Patients had alopecia, were aged 18 to 70, and were not pregnant. Blood, whole and unfractionated, served as the source for total RNA extraction.

The sample consisted of whole blood, taken in connection with sensitization to the hapten diphenylcyclopropenone (DPC). The rearrangement joins TRBV6-6 to TRBJ2-7; TRBD1 agrees at 8 bases. This receptor was taken from a woman aged 45-65 years with alopecia areata. Some clones in this sample may be carry-over from other donors' samples. This chain's CDR3 is CASSGQGYEQYF. CDR3 nucleotides: TGTGCCAGCAGCGGACAGGGCTACGAGCAGTACTTC.